A selection of T cell receptor beta chains follows, all from one sample in a study of T-cell reconstitution after alpha-beta-depleted transplantation in children. One entry per CDR3 protein results from TCRdb running MiXCR on the PCR reads. The sample comprises 600,000 to 700,000 distinct CDR3 sequences, about 15% of which are singletons, and around 0.96% rests with the top ten. Sample: PBMCs from the stem cell graft donor, taken from the stem cell graft. Receptor source: a human donor who donated a stem cell graft to a child with acute myeloid leukemia. Each CDR3 is given with its conserved first and last residue. The order of the fields is D gene, V gene, clone size, J gene, CDR3 protein, CDR3 DNA. A D gene is named only where the DNA matches it firmly. The listing skips clone size in some rows; elsewhere it reads once, few, many or a size class.

>TRBD1|TRBV5-1|-|TRBJ1-5
CASSPLDRDDQPQHF
TGCGCCAGCAGCCCTTTGGACAGGGACGATCAGCCCCAGCATTTT
>-|TRBV7-2|many|TRBJ2-4
CASSLVGPKNIQYF
TGTGCCAGCAGCTTAGTTGGACCCAAAAACATTCAGTACTTC
>-|TRBV20-1|many|TRBJ1-5
CSARMGGQPQHF
TGCAGTGCTAGAATGGGTGGCCAGCCCCAGCATTTT
>TRBD1|TRBV12-3/TRBV12-4|-|TRBJ1-4
CASSLPGQGSEKLFF
TGTGCCAGCAGTCTCCCGGGACAGGGAAGTGAAAAACTGTTTTTT
>-|TRBV2|few|TRBJ2-3
CAGGRDTQYF
TGTGCCGGGGGGAGAGATACGCAGTATTTT
>-|TRBV18|few|TRBJ2-7
CASSPLPRGDTYEQYF
TGTGCCAGCTCACCCCTACCCCGGGGTGATACCTACGAGCAGTACTTC
>-|TRBV11-2|-|TRBJ2-5
CASSPDYSQETQYF
TGTGCCAGCAGCCCTGACTATAGCCAAGAGACCCAGTACTTC
>TRBD1|TRBV12-3/TRBV12-4|-|TRBJ2-2
CASNQGQRYTGELFF
TGTGCCAGCAACCAGGGACAGAGGTACACCGGGGAGCTGTTTTTT
>TRBD2|TRBV6-1|many|TRBJ2-1
CATGLTGGPYEQFF
TGTGCCACCGGTCTCACGGGGGGGCCCTATGAGCAGTTCTTC
>TRBD2|TRBV30|-|TRBJ2-2
CAWTGTSGGELFF
TGTGCCTGGACTGGGACTAGCGGCGGGGAGCTGTTTTTT
>TRBD1|TRBV29-1|many|TRBJ1-1
CSVEGQMNTEAFF
TGCAGCGTTGAGGGACAGATGAACACTGAAGCTTTCTTT
>-|TRBV10-3|-|TRBJ1-1
CAIRGGALNTEAFF
TGTGCCATCAGGGGGGGGGCACTGAACACTGAAGCTTTCTTT
>-|TRBV20-1|many|TRBJ2-1
CSASDDSYNEQFF
TGCAGTGCTAGCGACGACAGCTACAATGAGCAGTTCTTC
>TRBD2|TRBV7-2|few|TRBJ2-7
CASSWKLATYEQYF
TGTGCCAGCAGCTGGAAACTAGCGACCTACGAGCAGTACTTC
>-|TRBV20-1|many|TRBJ2-1
CSASGGADYNEQFF
TGCAGTGCTAGCGGGGGCGCGGATTACAATGAGCAGTTCTTC
>TRBD1|TRBV7-9|-|TRBJ2-1
CASSPVGDRGFNEQFF
TGTGCCAGCAGCCCTGTTGGGGACAGGGGTTTCAATGAGCAGTTCTTC
>-|TRBV7-9|few|TRBJ1-6
CASSPTWGSPLHF
TGTGCCAGCAGCCCCACTTGGGGTTCACCCCTCCACTTT
>-|TRBV5-1|many|TRBJ2-1
CASSLGAHSSYNEQFF
TGCGCCAGCAGCTTAGGGGCTCACAGCTCCTACAATGAGCAGTTCTTC
>-|TRBV4-3|-|TRBJ2-5
CASSQVGGHPQETQYF
TGCGCCAGCAGCCAAGTGGGCGGCCACCCCCAAGAGACCCAGTACTTC
>-|TRBV12-3/TRBV12-4|few|TRBJ2-5
CASSFFTAGTKYF
TGTGCCAGCAGTTTTTTTACGGCAGGGACCAAGTACTTC
>TRBD1|TRBV20-1|many|TRBJ1-5
CSARFRTGERQPQHF
TGCAGTGCTAGATTTCGGACAGGGGAACGTCAGCCCCAGCATTTT
>TRBD2|TRBV7-9|-|TRBJ2-1
CASSLGPGLADNEQFF
TGTGCCAGCAGCTTAGGTCCCGGACTAGCGGACAATGAGCAGTTCTTC
>TRBD1|TRBV9|many|TRBJ2-1
CASQGAGNEQFF
TGTGCCAGCCAGGGGGCCGGTAATGAGCAGTTCTTC
>-|TRBV6-5|many|TRBJ1-6
CASSSTAGSPLHF
TGTGCCAGCAGTTCGACAGCGGGTTCACCCCTCCACTTT
>-|TRBV7-2|many|TRBJ2-2
CASSLVRLDWTGELFF
TGTGCCAGCAGCTTAGTTCGCCTAGATTGGACCGGGGAGCTGTTTTTT
>-|TRBV5-1|-|TRBJ2-7
CASRFAGSDEQYF
TGCGCCAGCAGATTCGCAGGTTCCGACGAGCAGTACTTC
>TRBD1|TRBV12-3/TRBV12-4|few|TRBJ2-7
CASSRPGQINPFYEQYF
TGTGCCAGCAGTCGTCCGGGACAGATAAATCCCTTCTACGAGCAGTACTTC
>-|TRBV12-3/TRBV12-4|many|TRBJ1-1
CASVPGNTEAFF
TGTGCCAGCGTTCCAGGGAACACTGAAGCTTTCTTT
>TRBD1|TRBV18|-|TRBJ1-5
CASSLGDRGFYQPQHF
TGTGCCAGCTCACTAGGGGACAGGGGATTCTATCAGCCCCAGCATTTT
>TRBD2|TRBV6-1|few|TRBJ2-5
CASKISPGLAGVETQYF
TGTGCCAGCAAGATCTCGCCGGGACTAGCGGGTGTTGAGACCCAGTACTTC
>-|TRBV7-6|many|TRBJ1-5
CASADRPNQPQHF
TGTGCCAGCGCGGACCGACCAAATCAGCCCCAGCATTTT
>TRBD1|TRBV20-1|many|TRBJ1-2
CSARHPTGTGKSEGYTF
TGCAGTGCCAGACATCCTACCGGGACAGGGAAGTCTGAGGGCTACACCTTC
>-|TRBV27|many|TRBJ1-2
CASSPIAVNYGYTF
TGTGCCAGCAGTCCTATAGCGGTTAACTATGGCTACACCTTC
>TRBD1|TRBV7-8|few|TRBJ2-7
CASSLLQGQTYEQYF
TGTGCCAGCAGCCTCCTCCAGGGACAGACCTACGAGCAGTACTTC
>-|TRBV25-1|-|TRBJ2-1
CASSEPGIGRHEQFF
TGTGCCAGCAGTGAACCGGGGATAGGTAGGCATGAGCAGTTCTTC
>TRBD2|TRBV11-2|many|TRBJ2-1
CASSLVGMTSGLDEQFF
TGTGCCAGCAGCTTAGTAGGGATGACTAGCGGGTTAGATGAGCAGTTCTTC
>TRBD1|TRBV12-3/TRBV12-4|few|TRBJ2-7
CASSFGRTGGGGYEQYF
TGTGCCAGCAGTTTCGGACGGACAGGGGGTGGGGGATACGAGCAGTACTTC
>-|TRBV15|-|TRBJ2-1
CATSLGGDYNEQFF
TGTGCCACCAGCTTAGGAGGGGACTACAATGAGCAGTTCTTC
>TRBD2|TRBV12-3/TRBV12-4|-|TRBJ2-3
CASSLGLAGGQYF
TGTGCCAGCAGTTTAGGACTAGCGGGGGGTCAGTATTTT
>TRBD2|TRBV12-3/TRBV12-4|-|TRBJ2-1
CASKSAGGDNEQFF
TGTGCCAGTAAGTCAGCGGGGGGAGACAATGAGCAGTTCTTC
>-|TRBV20-1|-|TRBJ1-4
CSAPDRTTTNEKLFF
TGCAGTGCTCCCGACAGAACGACAACTAATGAAAAACTGTTTTTT